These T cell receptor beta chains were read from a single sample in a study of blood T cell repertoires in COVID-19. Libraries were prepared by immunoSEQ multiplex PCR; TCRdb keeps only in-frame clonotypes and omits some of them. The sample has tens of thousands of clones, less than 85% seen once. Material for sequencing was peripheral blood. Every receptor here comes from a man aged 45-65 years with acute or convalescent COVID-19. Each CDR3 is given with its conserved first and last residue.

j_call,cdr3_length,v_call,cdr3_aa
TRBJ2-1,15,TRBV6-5,CASSYSGSSYNEQFF
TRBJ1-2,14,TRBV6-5,CASNRDRDNYGYTF
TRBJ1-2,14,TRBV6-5,CASSLGQGMGGYTF
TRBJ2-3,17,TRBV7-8,CASSLALGGTGTDTQYF
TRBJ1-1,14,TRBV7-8,CASSLYRGGREAFF
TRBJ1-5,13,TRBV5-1,CASSGGNNQPQHF
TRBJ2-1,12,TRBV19,CASSITGDEQFF
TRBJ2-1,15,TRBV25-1,CASTESEGGFDEQFF
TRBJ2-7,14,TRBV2,CASILDRSSHEQYF
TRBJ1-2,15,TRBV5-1,CASSWGHTSNYGYTF
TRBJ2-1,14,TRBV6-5,CASSSRQGRDEQFF
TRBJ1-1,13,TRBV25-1,CASSAQGATEAFF
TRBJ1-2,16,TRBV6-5,CASSYSRTGPNYGYTF